Presented here are 18 T cell receptor beta chains from one specimen sequenced in a study of T cell clonotyping in hematopoietic cell transplantation. The method was immunoSEQ multiplex PCR; TCRdb's version includes in-frame clones alone and lacks a portion of them. This sample has approximately 75,000 clones, with approximately 94% found just once. Sequenced input: peripheral blood mononuclear cells. The receptors were sampled from a man aged 50-60 years in good health. Some clones in this sample may be carry-over from other donors' samples.

This chain uses TRBV9 with TRBJ2-1, with 7 bases that match TRBD2. J lost 2 bases, V lost 2 bases, and 4 bases had no gene match. Germline loops: CDR1 SGDLS, CDR2 YYNGEE. The CDR3 sequence is 15 residues long. The CDR3 here is CASSVRLATYNEQFF. DNA of the CDR3: TGTGCCAGCAGCGTGAGACTAGCAACCTACAATGAGCAGTTCTTC.

This clone was picked up one time. This sequence joins TRBV25-1 and TRBJ1-1; no clear D gene. Germline CDR1 and CDR2: MGHDK and SYGVNS. This CDR3 is built from 14 residues. V shed 8 bases and J shed 6 bases, with 19 bases lying between them. The CDR3 sequence is CASQPHLSRAEAFF. The DNA of the CDR3 is TGTGCCAGCCAGCCCCACCTTTCTAGAGCTGAAGCTTTCTTT.

V is TRBV7-3 and J is TRBJ2-2; 8 positions match TRBD2. Germline trimming cut 5 bases from V and 13 bases from J; bases unmatched to any gene: 6. The CDR3 contains 12 residues. From germline, CDR1 is SGHTA and CDR2 FQGTGA. CDR3 DNA sequence: TGTGCCAGCAGCCCCGGGGGGGGCCCGCTGTTTTTT. Protein: CASSPGGGPLFF.

V and J are TRBV7-9 and TRBJ2-5; D call uncertain. The CDR3 extends over 13 amino acids. CDR1 is SEHNR, CDR2 FQNEAQ, per germline (reference sequence). Trimming took 1 base from V and 5 from J, leaving 8 bases between them. The CDR3 spells CASSLVGLETQYF. CDR3 DNA: TGTGCCAGCAGCTTAGTTGGATTGGAGACCCAGTACTTC.

The table lists this clone with a count of one. This rearrangement joins TRBV19 to TRBJ2-3; D assignment may be TRBD1 or TRBD2 (6 bases each). Germline loops: CDR1 LNHDA, CDR2 SQIVND (reference sequence). The CDR3 covers 16 residues. Between the trimmed V and J ends, which lost 3 bases and 4 bases, there was a span of 17 bases. CDR3 DNA: TGTGCCAGTAGTATTGGTATAGTCGGGGGCGCAGATACGCAGTATTTT. It codes for CASSIGIVGGADTQYF.

In its sample, this clone was seen once. The V and J genes are TRBV5-1 and TRBJ1-5, with 7 nucleotides matching TRBD1. Germline CDR1 and CDR2: SGHRS and YFSETQ. This CDR3 has 15 amino acids. V shed 5 bases and J 3 bases; nucleotides not matched to a gene: 8. The CDR3 DNA reads TGCGCCAGCAGTCTCCAGGGGGGCCTCAATCAGCCCCAGCATTTT. Amino acid sequence: CASSLQGGLNQPQHF.

The CDR3 spells CASSDRVYRNEQYF. The CDR3, as DNA: TGTGCCAGCAGTGACAGGGTTTACAGGAACGAGCAGTACTTC. The chain joins TRBV6-4 to TRBJ2-7; tentatively, D is TRBD1 (5 bases). Trimming removed 2 bases from V and 5 bases from J, with 13 bases in between. CDR3 length: 14 amino acids. Looked up from germline, CDR1 is MRHNA and CDR2 is SNTAGT.

This chain links TRBV29-1 with TRBJ1-4; D remains unclear. V was trimmed by 6 bases and J by 4 bases, leaving 3 bases between them. Per the germline V gene, CDR1 is SQVTM and CDR2 is ANQGSEA. The CDR3 runs to 10 residues. Written as DNA, the CDR3 is TGCAGCGTCCATAATGAAAAACTGTTTTTT. It encodes CSVHNEKLFF. The whole variable domain, remainder taken from reference TRBV29-1 and TRBJ1-4, is SAVISQKPSRDICQRGTSLTIQCQVDSQVTMMFWYRQQPGQSLTLIATANQGSEATYESGFVIDKFPISRPNLTFSTLTVSNMSPEDSSIYLCSVHNEKLFFGSGTQLSVL.

Points on this clone: Other DNA sequences within the sample encode an identical CDR3. The chain carries TRBV6-1 and TRBJ2-2, with no clear D. The germline gives CDR1 MNHNS, CDR2 SASEGT. With 1 base removed from V and 0 bases from J, the gap between germline ends came to 6 bases. This CDR3 is built from 15 residues. Written as DNA, the CDR3 is TGTGCCAGCAGTGAAGGCGGAGCGAACACCGGGGAGCTGTTTTTT. Protein sequence: CASSEGGANTGELFF.

The V and J genes are TRBV6-5 and TRBJ2-1; D ambiguous. Per germline, CDR1 MNHEY and CDR2 SVGAGI. CDR3 length equals 12 residues. V was cut by 6 bases and J by 2 bases, with 5 bases left in between. CDR3 nucleotide sequence: TGTGCCAGCAGGGCAACCTACAATGAGCAGTTCTTC. Residues: CASRATYNEQFF.

This chain links TRBV19 with TRBJ1-2; the match to TRBD1 covers 11 bases. This CDR3 region has 19 residues. Trimming at V came to 6 bases and at J to 5 bases, leaving 20 bases not matched to a gene. CDR1 and CDR2 (germline): LNHDA, SQIVND (reference sequence). CDR3 in amino acids: CASSIGRTGGARRHYGYTF. CDR3 nucleotides: TGTGCCAGTAGCATTGGGAGGACAGGGGGCGCAAGACGGCATTATGGCTACACCTTC.

The rearrangement joins TRBV5-1 to TRBJ1-1, with D perhaps TRBD1 (6 bases). Trimming shortened V by 0 bases and J by 7 bases, and 19 bases separated the two germline ends. The CDR3 is made up of 16 amino acids. Germline V gene sequence: CDR1 SGHRS, CDR2 YFSETQ. CDR3 residues: CASSLVQGPSGGEAFF. The CDR3 nucleotides are TGCGCCAGCAGCTTGGTTCAGGGGCCGTCCGGGGGTGAAGCTTTCTTT.

This chain connects TRBV27 to TRBJ2-7; 10 nucleotides agree with TRBD2. The CDR3 sequence is 15 residues long. The trim removed 6 bases at V and 7 bases at J, leaving 12 bases unmatched. Germline CDR1 reads MNHEY; CDR2 reads SMNVEV (reference sequence). The DNA for the CDR3 is TGTGCCAGCAGACTCGAACTAGCGGGAAATAATGAGCAGTACTTC. Encoded protein: CASRLELAGNNEQYF.

This clone was recorded a few times. The chain uses TRBV7-2 and TRBJ1-6; D remains unclear. Trimming took 3 bases from V and 7 from J, leaving 13 bases between them. This CDR3 is built from 15 residues. Germline loops: CDR1 SGHTA, CDR2 FQGNSA. As DNA, the CDR3 is TGTGCCAGCAGCTTCACGTCGTCGGGGAATTCACCCCTCCACTTT. It yields the protein CASSFTSSGNSPLHF.

The chain couples TRBV4-2 to TRBJ2-2; D is unclear. This CDR3 region has 16 residues. Looked up from germline, CDR1 is LGHNA and CDR2 is YNFKEQ. The V and J ends lost 3 bases and 0 bases respectively, with 11 bases between them. Here the CDR3 reads CASSHPLASNTGELFF. CDR3 sequence (DNA): TGTGCCAGCAGCCACCCTCTCGCGTCGAACACCGGGGAGCTGTTTTTT.

This clone is a singleton in its sample. The chain couples TRBV5-1 to TRBJ2-2, with a tentative D call TRBD2 (6 bases). V was pared by 0 bases and J by 4 bases, with 19 bases between. CDR1 and CDR2 (germline): SGHRS, YFSETQ. The CDR3 consists of 18 residues. Here the CDR3 DNA reads TGCGCCAGCAGCTTGGAGTTGGGGAGGTCGGAGGCCACCGGGGAGCTGTTTTTT. The encoded protein is CASSLELGRSEATGELFF.

The V gene is TRBV19, the J gene TRBJ2-7; 7 nucleotides agree with TRBD1. Germline V gene lookup returns CDR1 LNHDA and CDR2 SQIVND (reference sequence). This CDR3 contains 14 residues. V lost 4 bases to trimming and J lost 2 bases; unmatched junction nucleotides: 5. The CDR3 sequence is CASSTDRLPYEQYF. The CDR3 DNA reads as TGTGCCAGTAGTACGGACAGGTTGCCCTACGAGCAGTACTTC.

The chain is built from TRBV29-1 and TRBJ2-3; 9 bases line up with TRBD2. V lost 3 bases and J lost 9; bases outside the gene matches: 7. Germline V lookup: CDR1 SQVTM, CDR2 ANQGSEA. CDR3 length: 13 amino acids. The CDR3 loop reads CSVDGGRADTQYF. In DNA, the CDR3 is TGCAGCGTTGACGGCGGGAGGGCGGACACGCAGTATTTT.